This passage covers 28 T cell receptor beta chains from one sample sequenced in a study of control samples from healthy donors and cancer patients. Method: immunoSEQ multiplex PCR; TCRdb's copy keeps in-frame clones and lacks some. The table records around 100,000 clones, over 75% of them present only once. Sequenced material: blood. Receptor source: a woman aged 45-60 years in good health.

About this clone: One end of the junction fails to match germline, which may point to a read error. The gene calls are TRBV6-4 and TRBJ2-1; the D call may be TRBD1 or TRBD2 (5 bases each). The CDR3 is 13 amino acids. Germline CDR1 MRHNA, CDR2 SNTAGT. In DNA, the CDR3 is TGTGCCAGCAGTGACGAACCGGGACGGGGTCGAATCTTC. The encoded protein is CASSDEPGRGRIF.

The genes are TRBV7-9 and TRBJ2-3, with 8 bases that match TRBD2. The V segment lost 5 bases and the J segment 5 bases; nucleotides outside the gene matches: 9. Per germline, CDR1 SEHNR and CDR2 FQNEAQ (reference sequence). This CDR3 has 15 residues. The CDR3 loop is CASSPTGLVKDTQYF. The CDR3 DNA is TGTGCCAGCAGCCCCACGGGACTAGTTAAAGATACGCAGTATTTT.

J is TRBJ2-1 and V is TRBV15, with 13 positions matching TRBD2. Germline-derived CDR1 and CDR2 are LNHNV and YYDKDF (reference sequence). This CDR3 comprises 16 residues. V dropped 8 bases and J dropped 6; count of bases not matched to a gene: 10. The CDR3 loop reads CATGGLAGDVSNEQFF. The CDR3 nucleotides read TGTGCCACCGGCGGACTAGCGGGGGATGTGTCCAATGAGCAGTTCTTC.

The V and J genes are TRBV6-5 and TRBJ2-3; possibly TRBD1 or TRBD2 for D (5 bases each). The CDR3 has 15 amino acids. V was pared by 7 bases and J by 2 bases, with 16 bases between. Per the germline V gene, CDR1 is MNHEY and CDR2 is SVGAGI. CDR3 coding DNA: TGTGCCAGCATCAAGGCCGGGGCGGTCACAGATACGCAGTATTTT. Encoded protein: CASIKAGAVTDTQYF.

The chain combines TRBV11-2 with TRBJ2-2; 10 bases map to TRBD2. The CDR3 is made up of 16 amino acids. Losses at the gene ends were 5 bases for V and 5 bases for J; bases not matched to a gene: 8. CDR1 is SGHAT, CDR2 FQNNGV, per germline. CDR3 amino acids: CASSPLAGAVTGELFF. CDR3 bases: TGTGCCAGCAGCCCCCTAGCGGGGGCGGTAACCGGGGAGCTGTTTTTT. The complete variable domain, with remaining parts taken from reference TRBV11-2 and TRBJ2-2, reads EAGVAQSPRYKIIEKRQSVAFWCNPISGHATLYWYQQILGQGPKLLIQFQNNGVVDDSQLPKDRFSAERLKGVDSTLKIQPAKLEDSAVYLCASSPLAGAVTGELFFGEGSRLTVL.

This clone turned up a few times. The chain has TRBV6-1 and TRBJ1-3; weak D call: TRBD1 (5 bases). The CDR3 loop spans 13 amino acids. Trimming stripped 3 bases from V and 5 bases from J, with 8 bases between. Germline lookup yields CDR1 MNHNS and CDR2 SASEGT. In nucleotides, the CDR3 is TGTGCCAGCAGTGAGGGACTCAGAAACACCATATATTTT. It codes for CASSEGLRNTIYF.

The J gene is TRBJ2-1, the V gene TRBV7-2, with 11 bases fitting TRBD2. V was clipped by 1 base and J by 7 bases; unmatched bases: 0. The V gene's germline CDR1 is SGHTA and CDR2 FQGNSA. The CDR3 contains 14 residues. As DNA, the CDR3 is TGTGCCAGCAGCTTAGGGACTAGCGGGAATGAGCAGTTCTTC. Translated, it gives CASSLGTSGNEQFF.

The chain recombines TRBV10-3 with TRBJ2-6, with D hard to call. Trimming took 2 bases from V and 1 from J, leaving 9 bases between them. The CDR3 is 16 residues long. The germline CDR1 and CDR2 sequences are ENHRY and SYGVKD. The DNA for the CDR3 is TGTGCCATCAGTGAGGGGTGGTCTTCTGGGGCCAACGTCCTGACTTTC. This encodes CAISEGWSSGANVLTF.

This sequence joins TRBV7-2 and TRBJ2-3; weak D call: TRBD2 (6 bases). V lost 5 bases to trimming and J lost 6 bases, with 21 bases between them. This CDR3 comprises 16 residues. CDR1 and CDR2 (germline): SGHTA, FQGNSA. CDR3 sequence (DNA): TGTGCCAGCAGCAACTTCCGGGCCCTAGGAGGGGATACGCAGTATTTT. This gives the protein CASSNFRALGGDTQYF.

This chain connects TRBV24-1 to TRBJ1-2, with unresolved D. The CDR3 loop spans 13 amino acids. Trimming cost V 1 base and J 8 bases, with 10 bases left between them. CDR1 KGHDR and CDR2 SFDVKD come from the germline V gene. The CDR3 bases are TGTGCCACCAGTGATTTTATGTTTTTCGGCTACACCTTC. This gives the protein CATSDFMFFGYTF.

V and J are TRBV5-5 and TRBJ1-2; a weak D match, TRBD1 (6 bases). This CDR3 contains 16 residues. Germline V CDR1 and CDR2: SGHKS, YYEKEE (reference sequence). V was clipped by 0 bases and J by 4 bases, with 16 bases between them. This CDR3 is CASSLEGGGAFYGYTF. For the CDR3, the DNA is TGTGCCAGCAGCTTGGAGGGGGGGGGCGCTTTCTATGGCTACACCTTC. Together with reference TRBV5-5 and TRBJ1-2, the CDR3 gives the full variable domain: DAGVTQSPTHLIKTRGQQVTLRCSPISGHKSVSWYQQVLGQGPQFIFQYYEKEERGRGNFPDRFSARQFPNYSSELNVNALLLGDSALYLCASSLEGGGAFYGYTFGSGTRLTVV.

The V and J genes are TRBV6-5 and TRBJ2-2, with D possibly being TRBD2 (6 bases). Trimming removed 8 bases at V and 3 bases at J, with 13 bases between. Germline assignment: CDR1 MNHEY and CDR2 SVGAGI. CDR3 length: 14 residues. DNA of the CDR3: TGTGCCAGCTCGGGACTCGCCGACACCGGGGAGCTGTTTTTT. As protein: CASSGLADTGELFF.

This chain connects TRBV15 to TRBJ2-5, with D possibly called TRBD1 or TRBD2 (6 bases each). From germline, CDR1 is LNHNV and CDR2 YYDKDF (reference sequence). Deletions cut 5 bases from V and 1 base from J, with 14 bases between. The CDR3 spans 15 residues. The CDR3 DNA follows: TGTGCCACCAGCGGGGCACAGGGACTCCAAGAGACCCAGTACTTC. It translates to CATSGAQGLQETQYF.

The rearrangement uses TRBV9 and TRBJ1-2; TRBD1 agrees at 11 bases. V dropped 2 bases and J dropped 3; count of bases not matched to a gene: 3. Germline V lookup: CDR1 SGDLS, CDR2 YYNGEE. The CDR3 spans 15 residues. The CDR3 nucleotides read TGTGCCAGCAGCGTCGGGGACAGGGGGGACTATGGCTACACCTTC. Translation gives CASSVGDRGDYGYTF.

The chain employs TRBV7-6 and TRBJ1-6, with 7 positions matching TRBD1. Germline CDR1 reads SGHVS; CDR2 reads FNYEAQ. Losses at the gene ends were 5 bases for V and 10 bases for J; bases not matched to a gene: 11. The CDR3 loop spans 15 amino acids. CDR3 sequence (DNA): TGTGCCAGCAGCCCCACAGGGGAGGGGAGATCACCCCTCCACTTT. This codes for CASSPTGEGRSPLHF.

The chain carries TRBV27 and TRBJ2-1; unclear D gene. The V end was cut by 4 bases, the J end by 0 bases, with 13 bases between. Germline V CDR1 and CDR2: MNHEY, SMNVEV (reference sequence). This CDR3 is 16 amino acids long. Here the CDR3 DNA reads TGTGCCAGCAGTTCGGACCAGACGAGCTCCTACAATGAGCAGTTCTTC. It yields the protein CASSSDQTSSYNEQFF.

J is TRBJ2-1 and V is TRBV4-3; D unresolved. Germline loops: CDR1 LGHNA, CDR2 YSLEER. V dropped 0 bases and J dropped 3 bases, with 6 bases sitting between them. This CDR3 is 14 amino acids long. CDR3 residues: CASSQDLNYNEQFF. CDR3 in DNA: TGCGCCAGCAGCCAAGACCTAAACTACAATGAGCAGTTCTTC.

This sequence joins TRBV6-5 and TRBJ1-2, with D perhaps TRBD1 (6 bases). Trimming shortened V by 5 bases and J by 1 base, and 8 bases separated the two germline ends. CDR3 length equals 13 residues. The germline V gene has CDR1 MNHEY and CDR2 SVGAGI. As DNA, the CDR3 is TGTGCCAGCAGTCCACAGGGTAACTATGGCTACACCTTC. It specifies CASSPQGNYGYTF.

The CDR3 nucleotides read TGTGCCAGCAGTTACCAGCGGGGGGCAATGATTAGCTCCTACAATGAGCAGTTCTTC. It encodes CASSYQRGAMISSYNEQFF. V and J are TRBV6-2 or TRBV6-3 and TRBJ2-1; 9 bases align to TRBD2. The CDR3 loop spans 19 amino acids. Unmatched junction bases numbered 11, after V lost 2 bases and J lost 0 bases. Germline values: CDR1 MNHEY, CDR2 SVGEGT.

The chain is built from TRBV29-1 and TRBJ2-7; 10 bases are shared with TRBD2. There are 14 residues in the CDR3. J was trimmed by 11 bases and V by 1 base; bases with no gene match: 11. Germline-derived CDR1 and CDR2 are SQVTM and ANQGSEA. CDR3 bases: TGCAGCGTTGAAGTAGGCGCTAGCGGGGGAGTTGAGTACTTC. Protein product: CSVEVGASGGVEYF.

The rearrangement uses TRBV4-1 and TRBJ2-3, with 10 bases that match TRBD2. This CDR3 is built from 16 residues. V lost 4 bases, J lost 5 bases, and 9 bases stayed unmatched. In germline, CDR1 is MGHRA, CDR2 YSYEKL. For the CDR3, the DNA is TGCGCCAGCAGCCCGAGAGCGGGGGGGCCGGGAGATACGCAGTATTTT. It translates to CASSPRAGGPGDTQYF.

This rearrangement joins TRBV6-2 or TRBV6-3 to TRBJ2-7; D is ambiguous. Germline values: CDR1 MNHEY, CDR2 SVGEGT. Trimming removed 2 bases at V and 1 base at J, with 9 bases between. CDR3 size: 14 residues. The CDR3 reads CASSYPGPSYEQYV. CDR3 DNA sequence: TGTGCCAGCAGTTACCCCGGCCCGTCCTACGAGCAGTACGTC.

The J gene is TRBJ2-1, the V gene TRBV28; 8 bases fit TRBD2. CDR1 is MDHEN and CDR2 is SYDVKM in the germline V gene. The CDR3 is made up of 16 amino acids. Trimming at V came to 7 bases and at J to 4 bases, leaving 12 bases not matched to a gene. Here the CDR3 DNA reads TGTGCCAGCACCGTCCTGGGGGCTAGCGGGTACAATGAGCAGTTCTTC. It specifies CASTVLGASGYNEQFF.

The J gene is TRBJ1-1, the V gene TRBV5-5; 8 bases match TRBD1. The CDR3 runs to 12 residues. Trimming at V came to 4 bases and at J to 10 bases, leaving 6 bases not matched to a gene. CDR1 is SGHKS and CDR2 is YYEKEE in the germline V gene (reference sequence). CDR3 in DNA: TGTGCCAGCAGCCCACAGGGGGGGGGAGCTTTCTTT. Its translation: CASSPQGGGAFF.

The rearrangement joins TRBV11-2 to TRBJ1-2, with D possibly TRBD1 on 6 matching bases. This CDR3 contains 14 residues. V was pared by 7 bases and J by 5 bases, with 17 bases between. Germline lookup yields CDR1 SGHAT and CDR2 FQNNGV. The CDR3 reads CASTTTGRGYGYTF. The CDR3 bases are TGTGCCAGCACCACAACAGGGAGGGGGTATGGCTACACCTTC.

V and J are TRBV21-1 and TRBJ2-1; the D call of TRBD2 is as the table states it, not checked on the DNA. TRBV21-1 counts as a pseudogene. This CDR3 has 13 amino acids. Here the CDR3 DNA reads TGTGCCAGCAGCGCGACTAGCAACCATGAGCAGTTCTTC. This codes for CASSATSNHEQFF.

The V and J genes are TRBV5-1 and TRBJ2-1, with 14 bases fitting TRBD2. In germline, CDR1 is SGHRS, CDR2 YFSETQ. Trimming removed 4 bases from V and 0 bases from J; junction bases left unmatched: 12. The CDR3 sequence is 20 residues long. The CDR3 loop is CASSHVGLAGDSSSYNEQFF. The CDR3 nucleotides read TGCGCCAGCAGCCATGTGGGACTAGCGGGGGACTCAAGCTCCTACAATGAGCAGTTCTTC.

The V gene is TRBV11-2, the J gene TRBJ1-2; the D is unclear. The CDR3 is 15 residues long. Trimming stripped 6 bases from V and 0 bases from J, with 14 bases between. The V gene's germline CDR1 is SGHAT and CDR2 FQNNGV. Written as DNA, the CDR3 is TGTGCCAGCAGTCAGGAACAGTCAGCTAACTATGGCTACACCTTC. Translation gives CASSQEQSANYGYTF.